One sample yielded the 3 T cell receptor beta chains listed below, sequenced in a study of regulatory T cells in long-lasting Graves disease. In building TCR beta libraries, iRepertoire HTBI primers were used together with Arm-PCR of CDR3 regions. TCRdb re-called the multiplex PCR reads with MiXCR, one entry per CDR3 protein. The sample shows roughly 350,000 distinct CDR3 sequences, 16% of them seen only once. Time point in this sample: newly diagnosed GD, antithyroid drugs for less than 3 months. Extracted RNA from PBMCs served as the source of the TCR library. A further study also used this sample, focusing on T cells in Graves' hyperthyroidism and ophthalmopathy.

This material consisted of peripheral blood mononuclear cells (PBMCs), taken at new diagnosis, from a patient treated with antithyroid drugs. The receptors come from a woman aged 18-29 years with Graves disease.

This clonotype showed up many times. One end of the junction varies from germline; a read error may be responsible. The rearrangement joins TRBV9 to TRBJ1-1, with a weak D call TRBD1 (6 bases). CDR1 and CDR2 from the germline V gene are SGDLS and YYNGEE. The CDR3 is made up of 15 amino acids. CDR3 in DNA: TGTGCCAGCAACGTACAGGGATCGGCGAACACTGAAGCTTTCTTT. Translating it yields CASNVQGSANTEAFF. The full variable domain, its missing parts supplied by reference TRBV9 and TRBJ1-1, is DSGVTQTPKHLITATGQRVTLRCSPRSGDLSVYWYQQSLDQGLQFLIQYYNGEERAKGNILERFSAQQFPDLHSELNLSSLELGDSALYFCASNVQGSANTEAFFGQGTRLTVV.

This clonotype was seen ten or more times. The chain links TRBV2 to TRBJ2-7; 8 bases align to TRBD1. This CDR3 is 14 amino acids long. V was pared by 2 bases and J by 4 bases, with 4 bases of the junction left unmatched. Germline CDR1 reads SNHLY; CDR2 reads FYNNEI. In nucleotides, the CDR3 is TGTGCCAGCAGTGAAAGGACAGGGCAGTACGAGCAGTACTTC. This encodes CASSERTGQYEQYF.

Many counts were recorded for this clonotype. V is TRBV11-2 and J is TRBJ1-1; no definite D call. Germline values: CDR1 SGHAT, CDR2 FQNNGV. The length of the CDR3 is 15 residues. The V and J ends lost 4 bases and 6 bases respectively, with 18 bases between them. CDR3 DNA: TGTGCCAGCAGCTCGCTTGGGCCTCCGTCGGCTGAAGCTTTCTTT. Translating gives CASSSLGPPSAEAFF.